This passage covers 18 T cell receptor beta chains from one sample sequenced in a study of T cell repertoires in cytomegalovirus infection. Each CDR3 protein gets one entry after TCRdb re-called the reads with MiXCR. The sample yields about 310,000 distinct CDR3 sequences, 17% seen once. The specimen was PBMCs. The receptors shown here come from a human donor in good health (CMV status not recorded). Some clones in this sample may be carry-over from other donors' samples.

The CDR3 region is CASSYHDRRAGEQFF. The CDR3 nucleotides read TGTGCCAGCAGTTACCACGACAGACGGGCTGGTGAGCAGTTCTTC. The chain joins TRBV6-6 to TRBJ2-1; the D gene is possibly TRBD1 (5 bases). V lost 2 bases, J lost 9 bases, and 17 bases lay in between. CDR3 length: 15 amino acids. The germline V gene has CDR1 MNHNY and CDR2 SVGAGI (reference sequence).

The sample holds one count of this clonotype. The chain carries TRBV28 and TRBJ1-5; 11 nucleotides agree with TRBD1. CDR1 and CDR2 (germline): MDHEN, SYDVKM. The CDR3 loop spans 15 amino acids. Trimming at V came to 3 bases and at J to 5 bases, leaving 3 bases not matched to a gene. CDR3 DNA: TGTGCCAGCAGTTTTGGACAGGGGGCATATCAGCCCCAGCATTTT. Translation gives CASSFGQGAYQPQHF.

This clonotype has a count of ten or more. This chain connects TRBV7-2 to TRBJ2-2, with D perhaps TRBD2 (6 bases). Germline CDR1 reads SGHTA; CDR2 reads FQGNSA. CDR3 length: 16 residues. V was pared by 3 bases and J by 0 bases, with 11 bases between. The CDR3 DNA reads TGTGCCAGCAGCTTCGCGCGGGGATCGAACACCGGGGAGCTGTTTTTT. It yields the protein CASSFARGSNTGELFF.

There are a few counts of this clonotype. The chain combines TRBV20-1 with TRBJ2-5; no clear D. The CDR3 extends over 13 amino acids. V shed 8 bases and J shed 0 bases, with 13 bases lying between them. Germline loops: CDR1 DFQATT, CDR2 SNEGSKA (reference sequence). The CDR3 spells CSQERVYQETQYF. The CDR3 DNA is TGCAGTCAAGAACGGGTGTACCAAGAGACCCAGTACTTC.

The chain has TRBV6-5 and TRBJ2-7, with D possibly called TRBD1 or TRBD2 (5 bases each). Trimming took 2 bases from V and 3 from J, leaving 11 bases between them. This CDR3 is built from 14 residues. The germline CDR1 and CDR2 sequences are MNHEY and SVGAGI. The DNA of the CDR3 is TGTGCCAGCAGTTACAGGGACGGAAGCTACGAGCAGTACTTC. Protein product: CASSYRDGSYEQYF.

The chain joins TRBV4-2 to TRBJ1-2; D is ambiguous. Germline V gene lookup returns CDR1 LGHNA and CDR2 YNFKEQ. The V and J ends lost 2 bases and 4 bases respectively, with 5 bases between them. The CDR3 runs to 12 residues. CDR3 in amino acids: CASSQPGYGYTF. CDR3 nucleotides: TGTGCCAGCAGCCAACCCGGCTATGGCTACACCTTC.

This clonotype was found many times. The CDR3 DNA follows: TGTGCCAGCAGCCCCAACGCCCCTGACAATGAGCAGTTCTTC. Translation: CASSPNAPDNEQFF. The V gene is TRBV9, the J gene TRBJ2-1; no clear D gene. Germline V gives CDR1 SGDLS, CDR2 YYNGEE. The CDR3 has 14 residues. Between the trimmed V and J ends, which lost 4 bases and 5 bases, there was a span of 13 bases.

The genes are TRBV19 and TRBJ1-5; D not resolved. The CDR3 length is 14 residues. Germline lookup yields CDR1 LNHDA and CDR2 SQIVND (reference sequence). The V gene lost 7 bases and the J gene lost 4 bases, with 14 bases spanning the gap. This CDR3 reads CASTVADYNQPQHF. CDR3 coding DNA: TGTGCCAGTACCGTGGCAGACTATAATCAGCCCCAGCATTTT.

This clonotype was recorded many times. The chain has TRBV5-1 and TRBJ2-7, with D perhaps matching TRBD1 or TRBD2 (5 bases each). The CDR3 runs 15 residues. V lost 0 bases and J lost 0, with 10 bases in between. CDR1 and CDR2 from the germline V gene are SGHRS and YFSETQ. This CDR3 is CASSLEAGSSYEQYF. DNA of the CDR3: TGCGCCAGCAGCTTGGAAGCAGGGAGCTCCTACGAGCAGTACTTC.

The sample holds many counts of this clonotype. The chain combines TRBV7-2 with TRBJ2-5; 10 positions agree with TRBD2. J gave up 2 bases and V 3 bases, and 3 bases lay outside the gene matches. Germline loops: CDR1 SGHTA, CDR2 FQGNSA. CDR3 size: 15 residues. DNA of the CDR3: TGTGCCAGCAGCTTGACTAGCGGGCCACAAGAGACCCAGTACTTC. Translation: CASSLTSGPQETQYF.

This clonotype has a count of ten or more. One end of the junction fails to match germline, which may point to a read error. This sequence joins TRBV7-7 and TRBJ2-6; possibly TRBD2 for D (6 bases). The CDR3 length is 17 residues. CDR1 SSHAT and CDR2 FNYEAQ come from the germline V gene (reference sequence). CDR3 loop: CASSPNRGSGRANVLTF. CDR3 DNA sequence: TGTGCTAGCAGCCCTAACCGGGGGTCGGGGAGGGCCAACGTCCTGACTTTC.

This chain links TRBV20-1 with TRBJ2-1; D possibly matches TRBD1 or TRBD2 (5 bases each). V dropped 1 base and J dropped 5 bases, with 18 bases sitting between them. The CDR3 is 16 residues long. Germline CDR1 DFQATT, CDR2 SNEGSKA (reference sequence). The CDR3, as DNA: TGCAGTGCTAGAGCCTGGGGGTGGGGGAAGAACAATGAGCAGTTCTTC. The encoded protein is CSARAWGWGKNNEQFF.

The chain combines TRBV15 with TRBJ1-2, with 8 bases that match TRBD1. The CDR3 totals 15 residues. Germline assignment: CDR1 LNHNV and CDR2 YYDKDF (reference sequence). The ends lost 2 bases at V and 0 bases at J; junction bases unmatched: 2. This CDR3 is CATSRSTGANYGYTF. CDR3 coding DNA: TGTGCCACCAGCAGATCGACAGGGGCTAACTATGGCTACACCTTC.

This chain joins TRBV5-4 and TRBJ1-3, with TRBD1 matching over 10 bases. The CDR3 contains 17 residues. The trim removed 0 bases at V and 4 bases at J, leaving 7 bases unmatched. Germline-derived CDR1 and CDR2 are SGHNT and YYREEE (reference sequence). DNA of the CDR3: TGTGCCAGCAGCTTGGGTCCGGGACAGGGGACCGGAAACACCATATATTTT. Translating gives CASSLGPGQGTGNTIYF.

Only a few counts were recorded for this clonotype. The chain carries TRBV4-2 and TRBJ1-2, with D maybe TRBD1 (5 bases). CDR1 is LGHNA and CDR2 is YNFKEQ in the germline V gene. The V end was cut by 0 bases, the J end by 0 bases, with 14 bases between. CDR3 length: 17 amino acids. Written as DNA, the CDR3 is TGTGCCAGCAGCCAAGATAGGCCAGGGCCTGCTAACTATGGCTACACCTTC. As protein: CASSQDRPGPANYGYTF.

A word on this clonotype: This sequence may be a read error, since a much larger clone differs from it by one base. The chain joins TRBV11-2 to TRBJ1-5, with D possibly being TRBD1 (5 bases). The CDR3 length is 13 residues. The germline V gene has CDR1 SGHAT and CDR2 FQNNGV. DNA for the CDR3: TGTGCCCGCAGGTTGACAGTAGATCAGCCCCAGCATTTT. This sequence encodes CARRLTVDQPQHF.

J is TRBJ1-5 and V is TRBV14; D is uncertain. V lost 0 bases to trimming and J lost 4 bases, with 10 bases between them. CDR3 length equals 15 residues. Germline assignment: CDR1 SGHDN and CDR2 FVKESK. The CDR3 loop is CASSQDRRQNQPQHF. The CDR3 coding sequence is TGTGCCAGCAGCCAAGATCGAAGGCAGAATCAGCCCCAGCATTTT.

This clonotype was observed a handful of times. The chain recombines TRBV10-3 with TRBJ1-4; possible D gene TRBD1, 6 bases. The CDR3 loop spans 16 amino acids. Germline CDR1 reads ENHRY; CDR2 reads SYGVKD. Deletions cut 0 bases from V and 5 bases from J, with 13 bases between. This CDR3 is CAISESSRTGNEKLFF. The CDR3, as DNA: TGTGCCATCAGTGAGTCATCACGTACAGGGAATGAAAAACTGTTTTTT.